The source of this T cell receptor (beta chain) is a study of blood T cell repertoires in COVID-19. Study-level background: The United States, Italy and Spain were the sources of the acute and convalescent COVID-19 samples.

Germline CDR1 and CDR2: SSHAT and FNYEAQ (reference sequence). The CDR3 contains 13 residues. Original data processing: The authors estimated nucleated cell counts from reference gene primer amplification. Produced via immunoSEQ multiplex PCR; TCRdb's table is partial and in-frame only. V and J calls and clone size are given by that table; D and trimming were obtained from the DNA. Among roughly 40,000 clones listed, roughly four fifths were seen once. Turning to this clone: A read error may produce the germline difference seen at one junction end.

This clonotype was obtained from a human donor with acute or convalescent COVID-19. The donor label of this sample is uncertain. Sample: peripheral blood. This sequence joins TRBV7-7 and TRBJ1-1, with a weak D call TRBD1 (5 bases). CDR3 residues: CASSLGEGTEAFF. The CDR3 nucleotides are TGTGCTAGCAGCTTGGGGGAGGGAACTGAAGCTTTCTTT. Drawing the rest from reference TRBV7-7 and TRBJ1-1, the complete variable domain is GAGVSQSPRYKVTKRGQDVTLRCDPISSHATLYWYQQALGQGPEFLTYFNYEAQPDKSGLPSDRFSAERPEGSISTLTIQRTEQRDSAMYRCASSLGEGTEAFFGQGTRLTVV.